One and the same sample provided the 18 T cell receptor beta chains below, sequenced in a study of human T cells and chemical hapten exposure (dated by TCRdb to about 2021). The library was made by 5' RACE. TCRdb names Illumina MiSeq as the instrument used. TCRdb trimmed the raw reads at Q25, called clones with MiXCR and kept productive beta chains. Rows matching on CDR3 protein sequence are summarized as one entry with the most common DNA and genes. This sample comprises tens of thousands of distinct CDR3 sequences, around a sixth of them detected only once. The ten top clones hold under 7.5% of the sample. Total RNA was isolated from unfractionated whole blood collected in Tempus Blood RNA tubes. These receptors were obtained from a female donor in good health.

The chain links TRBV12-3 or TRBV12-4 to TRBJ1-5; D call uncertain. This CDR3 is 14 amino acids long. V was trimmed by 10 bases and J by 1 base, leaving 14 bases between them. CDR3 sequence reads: CAIALGQSNQPQHF. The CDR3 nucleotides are TGTGCCATCGCCTTAGGGCAGAGCAATCAGCCCCAGCATTTT.

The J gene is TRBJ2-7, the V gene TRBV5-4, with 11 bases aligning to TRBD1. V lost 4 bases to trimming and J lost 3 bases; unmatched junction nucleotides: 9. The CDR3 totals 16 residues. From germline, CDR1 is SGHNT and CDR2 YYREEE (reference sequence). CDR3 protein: CASSRTGGGKVYEQYF. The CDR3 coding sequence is TGTGCCAGCAGCCGGACAGGGGGCGGAAAGGTCTACGAGCAGTACTTC.

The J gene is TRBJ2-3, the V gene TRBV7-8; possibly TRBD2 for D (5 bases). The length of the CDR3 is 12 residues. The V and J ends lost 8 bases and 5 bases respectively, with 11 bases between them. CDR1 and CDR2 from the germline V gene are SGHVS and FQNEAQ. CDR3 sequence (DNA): TGTGCCAGCCGAGGGTTGGTAGATACGCAGTATTTT. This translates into CASRGLVDTQYF.

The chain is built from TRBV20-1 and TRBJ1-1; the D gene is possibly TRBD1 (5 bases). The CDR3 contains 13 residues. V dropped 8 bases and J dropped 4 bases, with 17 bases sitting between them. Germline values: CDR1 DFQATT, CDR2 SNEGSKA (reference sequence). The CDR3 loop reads CSCVEGTGTEAFF. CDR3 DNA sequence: TGCAGTTGTGTTGAGGGGACGGGCACTGAAGCTTTCTTT.

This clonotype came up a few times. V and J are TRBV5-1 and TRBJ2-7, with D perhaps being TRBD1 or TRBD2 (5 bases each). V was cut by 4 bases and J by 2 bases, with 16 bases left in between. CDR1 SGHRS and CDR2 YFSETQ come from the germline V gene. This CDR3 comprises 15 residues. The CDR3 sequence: CASSRQTGTAYEQYF. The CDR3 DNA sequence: TGCGCCAGCAGCCGTCAGACGGGGACGGCCTACGAGCAGTACTTC. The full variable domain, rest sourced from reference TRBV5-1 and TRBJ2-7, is KAGVTQTPRYLIKTRGQQVTLSCSPISGHRSVSWYQQTPGQGLQFLFEYFSETQRNKGNFPGRFSGRQFSNSRSEMNVSTLELGDSALYLCASSRQTGTAYEQYFGPGTRLTVT.

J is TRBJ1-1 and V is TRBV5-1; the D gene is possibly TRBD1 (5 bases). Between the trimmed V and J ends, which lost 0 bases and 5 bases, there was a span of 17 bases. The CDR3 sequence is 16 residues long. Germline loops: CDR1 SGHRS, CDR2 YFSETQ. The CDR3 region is CASSLALSRGETEAFF. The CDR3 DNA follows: TGCGCCAGCAGCTTGGCCTTATCACGGGGGGAGACTGAAGCTTTCTTT.

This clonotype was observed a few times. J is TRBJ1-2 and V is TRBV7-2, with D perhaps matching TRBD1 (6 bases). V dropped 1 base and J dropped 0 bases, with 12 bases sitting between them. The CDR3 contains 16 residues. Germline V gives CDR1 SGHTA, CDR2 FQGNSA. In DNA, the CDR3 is TGTGCCAGCAGCTTAGAACAGGGATTAGCTAACTATGGCTACACCTTC. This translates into CASSLEQGLANYGYTF.

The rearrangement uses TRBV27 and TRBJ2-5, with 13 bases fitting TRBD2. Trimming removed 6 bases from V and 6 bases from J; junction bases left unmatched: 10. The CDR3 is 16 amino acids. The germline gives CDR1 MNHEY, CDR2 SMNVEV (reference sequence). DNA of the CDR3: TGTGCCAGCAGGGGGGGACTAGCGGGGACTCGTAAGACCCAGTACTTC. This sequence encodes CASRGGLAGTRKTQYF.

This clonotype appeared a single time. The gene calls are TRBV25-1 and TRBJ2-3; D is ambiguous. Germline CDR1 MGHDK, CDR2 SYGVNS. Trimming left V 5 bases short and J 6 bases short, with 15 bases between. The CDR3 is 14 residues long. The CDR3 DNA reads TGTGCCAGCAGTAAGCAGACACTTTCGGATACGCAGTATTTT. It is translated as CASSKQTLSDTQYF. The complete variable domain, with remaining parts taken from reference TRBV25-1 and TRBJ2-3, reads EADIYQTPRYLVIGTGKKITLECSQTMGHDKMYWYQQDPGMELHLIHYSYGVNSTEKGDLSSESTVSRIRTEHFPLTLESARPSHTSQYLCASSKQTLSDTQYFGPGTRLTVL.

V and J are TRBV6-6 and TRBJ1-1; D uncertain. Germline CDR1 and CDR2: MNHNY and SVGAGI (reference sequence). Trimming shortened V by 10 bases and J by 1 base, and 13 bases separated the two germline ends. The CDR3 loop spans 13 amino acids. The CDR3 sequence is CATAGGENTEAFF. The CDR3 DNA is TGTGCCACGGCAGGTGGTGAGAACACTGAAGCTTTCTTT.

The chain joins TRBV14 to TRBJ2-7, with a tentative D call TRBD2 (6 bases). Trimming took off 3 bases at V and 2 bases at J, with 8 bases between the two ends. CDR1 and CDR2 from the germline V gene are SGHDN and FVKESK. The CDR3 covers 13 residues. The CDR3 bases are TGTGCCAGCAGCCACACGGGGGCCTACGAGCAGTACTTC. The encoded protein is CASSHTGAYEQYF.

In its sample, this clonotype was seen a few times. The CDR3 DNA sequence: TGTGCCACCAGCAGAGAACGAACAACACGGACTTACATTCAGTACTTC. This codes for CATSRERTTRTYIQYF. This chain uses TRBV15 with TRBJ2-4, with a tentative D call TRBD2 (5 bases). The CDR3 runs 16 residues. Germline CDR1 is LNHNV and CDR2 is YYDKDF (reference sequence). Trimming left V 0 bases short and J 8 bases short, with 17 bases between. The variable domain in full, completed from reference TRBV15 and TRBJ2-4, reads DAMVIQNPRYQVTQFGKPVTLSCSQTLNHNVMYWYQQKSSQAPKLLFHYYDKDFNNEADTPDNFQSRRPNTSFCFLDIRSPGLGDTAMYLCATSRERTTRTYIQYFGAGTRLSVL.

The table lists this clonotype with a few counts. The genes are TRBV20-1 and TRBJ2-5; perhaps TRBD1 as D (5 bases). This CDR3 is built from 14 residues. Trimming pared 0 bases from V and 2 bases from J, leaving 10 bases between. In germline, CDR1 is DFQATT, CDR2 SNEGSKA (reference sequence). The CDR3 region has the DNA TGCAGTGCTAGAGAATGGCCAGGGCAAGAGACCCAGTACTTC. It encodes CSAREWPGQETQYF.

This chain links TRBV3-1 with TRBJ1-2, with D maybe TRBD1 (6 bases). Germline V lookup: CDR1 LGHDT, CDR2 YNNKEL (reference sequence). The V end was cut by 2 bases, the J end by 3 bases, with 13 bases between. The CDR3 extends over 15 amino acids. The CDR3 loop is CASSQTRQDYYGYTF. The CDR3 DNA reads TGTGCCAGCAGCCAAACCCGACAGGATTACTATGGCTACACCTTC.

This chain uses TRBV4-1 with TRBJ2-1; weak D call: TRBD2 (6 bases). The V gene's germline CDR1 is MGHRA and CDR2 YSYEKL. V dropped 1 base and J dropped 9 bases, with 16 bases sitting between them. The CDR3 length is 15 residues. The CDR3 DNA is TGCGCCAGCAGCCAAGGCGGGGCGCCGAGGTCTGAGCAGTTCTTC. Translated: CASSQGGAPRSEQFF.

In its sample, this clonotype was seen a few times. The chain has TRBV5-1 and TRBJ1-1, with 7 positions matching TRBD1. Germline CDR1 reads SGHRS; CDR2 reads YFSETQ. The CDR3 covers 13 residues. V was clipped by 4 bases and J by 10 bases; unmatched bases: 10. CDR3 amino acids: CASSVGQPSPAFF. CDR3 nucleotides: TGCGCCAGCAGCGTGGGACAGCCGTCCCCAGCTTTCTTT.

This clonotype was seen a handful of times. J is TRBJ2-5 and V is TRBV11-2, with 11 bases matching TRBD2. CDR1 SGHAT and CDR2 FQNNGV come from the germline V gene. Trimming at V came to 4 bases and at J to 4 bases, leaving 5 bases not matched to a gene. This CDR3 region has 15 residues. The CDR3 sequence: CASSSLAGVSETQYF. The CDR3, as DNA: TGTGCCAGCAGCTCACTAGCGGGAGTATCAGAGACCCAGTACTTC.

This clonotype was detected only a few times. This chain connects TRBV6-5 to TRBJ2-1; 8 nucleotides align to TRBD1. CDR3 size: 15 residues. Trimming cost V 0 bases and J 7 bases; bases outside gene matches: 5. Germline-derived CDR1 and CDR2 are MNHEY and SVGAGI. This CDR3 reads CASSYSQGARNEQFF. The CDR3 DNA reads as TGTGCCAGCAGTTACTCCCAGGGGGCGAGGAATGAGCAGTTCTTC.